This TCR beta chain was sequenced in a study of T cell changes during pregnancy in multiple sclerosis. V lost 0 bases and J lost 0, with 9 bases in between. The V gene's germline CDR1 is LGHNA and CDR2 YNFKEQ. CDR3 length equals 15 residues. Some clones are missing from TCRdb's copy, which holds only in-frame ones; the method was immunoSEQ multiplex PCR. The sample has tens of thousands of clones, 85% to 95% seen once. The sequenced sample was peripheral blood, obtained in the third trimester of pregnancy. This receptor was identified in a female donor in good health, enrolled as a control in a pregnancy study. V usage is TRBV4-2 and J usage is TRBJ2-7, with a tentative D call TRBD2 (6 bases). CDR3 sequence reads: CASSQESSDSYEQYF. The CDR3, as DNA: TGTGCCAGCAGCCAAGAGTCTAGCGACTCCTACGAGCAGTACTTC.